Below are 5 T cell receptor beta chains sequenced from a single sample in a study of blood T cell repertoires in COVID-19. Some clones are missing from TCRdb's copy, which holds only in-frame ones; the method was immunoSEQ multiplex PCR. The table has 200,000 to 250,000 clones, 86% seen once; the top ten hold 6.2%. Input material: peripheral blood. The receptors come from a man aged 60-69 years with acute or convalescent COVID-19.

The genes are TRBV24-1 and TRBJ2-7; 9 bases align to TRBD1. The CDR3 sequence is 14 residues long. Trimming at V came to 4 bases and at J to 6 bases, leaving 6 bases not matched to a gene. Per germline, CDR1 KGHDR and CDR2 SFDVKD. CDR3 nucleotide sequence: TGTGCCACCAGTGACCTCGGACAGGGGTCCGAGCAGTACTTC. Protein: CATSDLGQGSEQYF.

This chain links TRBV18 with TRBJ2-1, with 8 positions matching TRBD2. Per germline, CDR1 KGHSH and CDR2 LQKENI. The CDR3 is made up of 15 amino acids. The ends lost 2 bases at V and 5 bases at J; junction bases unmatched: 5. The CDR3 loop is CASSPERELHNEQFF. CDR3 nucleotides: TGTGCCAGCTCACCAGAGCGGGAGCTTCACAATGAGCAGTTCTTC.

V usage is TRBV27 and J usage is TRBJ1-2; D gene uncertain. The germline V gene has CDR1 MNHEY and CDR2 SMNVEV (reference sequence). V lost 2 bases and J 2 bases, leaving 18 bases between the germline ends. CDR3 size: 17 residues. The CDR3 here is CASSLVFAGRPNYGYTF. The CDR3, as DNA: TGTGCCAGCAGTTTAGTATTTGCGGGCAGGCCCAACTATGGCTACACCTTC.

V and J are TRBV11-2 and TRBJ1-3; maybe TRBD1 (5 bases). This CDR3 comprises 14 residues. The ends were cut back, 5 bases at V and 4 bases at J, with 12 bases in the middle. Per germline, CDR1 SGHAT and CDR2 FQNNGV. In nucleotides, the CDR3 is TGTGCCAGCAGCCTCCGGGGGACCGGAAACACCATATATTTT. This gives the protein CASSLRGTGNTIYF.

The chain recombines TRBV30 with TRBJ1-4; possible D gene TRBD1, 5 bases. Trimming cost V 3 bases and J 1 base, with 15 bases left between them. CDR3 length equals 16 residues. Germline-derived CDR1 and CDR2 are GTSNPN and SVGIG (reference sequence). Written as DNA, the CDR3 is TGTGCCTGGAGAGAGGTGGAAGGGGTAACTAATGAAAAACTGTTTTTT. Residues: CAWREVEGVTNEKLFF.